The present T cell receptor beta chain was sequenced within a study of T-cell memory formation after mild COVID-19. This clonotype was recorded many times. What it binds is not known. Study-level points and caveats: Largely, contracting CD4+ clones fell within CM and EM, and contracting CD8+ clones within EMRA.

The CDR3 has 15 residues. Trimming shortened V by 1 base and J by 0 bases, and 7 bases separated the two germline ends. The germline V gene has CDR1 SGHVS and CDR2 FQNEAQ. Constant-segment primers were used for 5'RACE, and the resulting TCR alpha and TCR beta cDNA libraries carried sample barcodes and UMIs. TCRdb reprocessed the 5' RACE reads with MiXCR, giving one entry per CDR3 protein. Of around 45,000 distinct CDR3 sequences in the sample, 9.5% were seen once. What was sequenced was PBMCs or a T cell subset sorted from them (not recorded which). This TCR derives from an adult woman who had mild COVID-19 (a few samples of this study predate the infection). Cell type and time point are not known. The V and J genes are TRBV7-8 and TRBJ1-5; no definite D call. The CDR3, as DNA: TGTGCCAGCAGCTTAGTAGGCTCTAGCAATCAGCCCCAGCATTTT. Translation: CASSLVGSSNQPQHF.